What follows are 23 T cell receptor beta chains derived from one specimen sequenced in a study of shared clonotypes between healthy human individuals. The data were produced by immunoSEQ multiplex PCR, yet TCRdb's version contains in-frame clones alone and is incomplete. Of 2 million to 2.5 million clones in the sample, about 94% were seen once. The sample consisted of naive CD4+ T cells sorted from blood. Regarding subset: CD45RA+ positively selected. The receptors stem from a man between 18 and 35 years old in good health.

The rearrangement uses TRBV19 and TRBJ2-2; TRBD1 might be the D (5 bases). The germline CDR1 and CDR2 sequences are LNHDA and SQIVND (reference sequence). The CDR3 is 13 amino acids. V dropped 9 bases and J dropped 4 bases, with 12 bases sitting between them. In DNA, the CDR3 is TGTGCCAGCCAGACAGATCCCACCGGGGAGCTGTTTTTT. It yields the protein CASQTDPTGELFF.

The V gene is TRBV5-1, the J gene TRBJ2-1; 7 bases match TRBD2. The germline V gene encodes CDR1 SGHRS and CDR2 YFSETQ. Trimming cost V 4 bases and J 10 bases; bases outside gene matches: 11. The CDR3 contains 14 residues. CDR3 sequence (DNA): TGCGCCAGCAGCATGAGTCAACTAGCGCCGGAGCAGTTCTTC. Amino acid sequence: CASSMSQLAPEQFF.

This chain links TRBV28 with TRBJ1-2; 11 bases are shared with TRBD1. This CDR3 is 14 amino acids long. Germline CDR1 is MDHEN and CDR2 is SYDVKM. V was clipped by 5 bases and J by 8 bases; unmatched bases: 7. The CDR3 is CASSQSRTGGGYTF. As DNA, the CDR3 is TGTGCCAGCAGTCAATCGAGGACAGGGGGCGGCTACACCTTC.

The chain couples TRBV28 to TRBJ1-6; 7 nucleotides match TRBD1. The CDR3 runs to 14 residues. Trimming cost V 5 bases and J 14 bases; bases outside gene matches: 12. Per the germline V gene, CDR1 is MDHEN and CDR2 is SYDVKM. The CDR3 loop is CASSRQGYSGALHF. DNA for the CDR3: TGTGCCAGCAGTAGACAGGGTTACTCGGGGGCCCTCCACTTT.

The J gene is TRBJ2-1, the V gene TRBV6-5; D gene ambiguous. The CDR3 loop spans 15 amino acids. V gave up 7 bases and J gave up 6 bases, with 19 bases separating them. The germline V gene encodes CDR1 MNHEY and CDR2 SVGAGI. DNA of the CDR3: TGTGCCAGCACAGCCCAGACCCTAGGTTCCAATGAGCAGTTCTTC. Protein sequence: CASTAQTLGSNEQFF.

This chain connects TRBV28 to TRBJ1-2, with unresolved D. The germline V gene has CDR1 MDHEN and CDR2 SYDVKM. The CDR3 has 12 amino acids. With 3 bases removed from V and 6 bases from J, the gap between germline ends came to 8 bases. CDR3 loop: CASSLLRDGYTF. CDR3 bases: TGTGCCAGCAGTTTGCTAAGGGATGGCTACACCTTC.

The V gene is TRBV12-2, the J gene TRBJ2-5; no DNA check was done on the table's D call, TRBD2. TRBV12-2 is tagged as a pseudogene. The CDR3 has 21 residues. The CDR3 sequence is CASRCDPLELAEGPNQETQYF. As DNA, the CDR3 is TGTGCAAGTCGCTGTGACCCCCTAGAACTAGCGGAGGGACCTAACCAAGAGACCCAGTACTTC.

This rearrangement joins TRBV5-1 to TRBJ2-2; D assignment may be TRBD1 or TRBD2 (5 bases each). The germline CDR1 and CDR2 sequences are SGHRS and YFSETQ. V lost 4 bases, J lost 2 bases, and 12 bases lay in between. This CDR3 contains 15 residues. The CDR3 region is CASSEGPVNTGELFF. The CDR3 DNA reads TGCGCCAGCAGCGAGGGACCAGTAAACACCGGGGAGCTGTTTTTT.

This chain links TRBV28 with TRBJ2-5; D may be TRBD1 (6 bases). The end of the DNA aligns better with TRBJ2-7, so the J call may be wrong. This CDR3 has 13 amino acids. The germline V gene encodes CDR1 MDHEN and CDR2 SYDVKM. The DNA of the CDR3 is TGTGCCAGCAGTTTAGGGACAACCTACGAGCAGTACTTC. This encodes CASSLGTTYEQYF.

V and J are TRBV7-2 and TRBJ1-2; 12 bases align to TRBD1. CDR3 length: 14 residues. The V and J ends lost 4 bases and 7 bases, in that order; junction bases with no gene match: 4. The germline gives CDR1 SGHTA, CDR2 FQGNSA. CDR3 nucleotides: TGTGCCAGCAGCTCTAGGGACAGGGGGCCTGGCTACACCTTC. Its protein is CASSSRDRGPGYTF.

The V call is TRBV10-1, the J call TRBJ2-3, with 7 bases identical to TRBD2. V was clipped by 3 bases and J by 6 bases; unmatched bases: 9. Germline CDR1 and CDR2: WNHNN and SYGVQD (reference sequence). This CDR3 is built from 15 residues. The CDR3 sequence is CASSDQRLAMDTQYF. In nucleotides, the CDR3 is TGCGCCAGCAGTGACCAACGACTAGCTATGGATACGCAGTATTTT.

This chain joins TRBV4-1 and TRBJ1-3; D uncertain. The CDR3 is 15 amino acids. Germline loops: CDR1 MGHRA, CDR2 YSYEKL. The V end lost 2 bases, the J end lost 1 base, and 9 bases lay between the germline ends. The CDR3 sequence is CASSQPLSSGNTIYF. For the CDR3, the DNA is TGCGCCAGCAGCCAACCCTTGAGTTCTGGAAACACCATATATTTT.

This clone was seen once. This chain joins TRBV5-1 and TRBJ1-2; possible D gene TRBD1, 5 bases. V dropped 7 bases and J dropped 0 bases, with 16 bases sitting between them. The CDR3 contains 15 residues. CDR1 is SGHRS and CDR2 is YFSETQ in the germline V gene. In DNA form, the CDR3 reads TGCGCCAGCCATGACCCGGCGGGGCCTAACTATGGCTACACCTTC. It is translated as CASHDPAGPNYGYTF.

This chain uses TRBV2 with TRBJ2-1; D is uncertain. This CDR3 has 14 amino acids. CDR1 is SNHLY and CDR2 is FYNNEI in the germline V gene. V was pared by 5 bases and J by 7 bases, with 15 bases between. The CDR3 bases are TGTGCCAGCAGTCCGCTAGTACAAGGGAATGAGCAGTTCTTC. Its translation: CASSPLVQGNEQFF.

This sequence joins TRBV30 and TRBJ2-5, with a tentative D call TRBD2 (5 bases). Germline V gene sequence: CDR1 GTSNPN, CDR2 SVGIG (reference sequence). CDR3 length equals 14 residues. Trimming left V 4 bases short and J 1 base short, with 13 bases between. The CDR3 loop is CAWNVRGIQETQYF. Here the CDR3 DNA reads TGTGCCTGGAACGTACGAGGGATCCAAGAGACCCAGTACTTC.

J is TRBJ2-3 and V is TRBV2, with 8 bases aligning to TRBD1. Germline loops: CDR1 SNHLY, CDR2 FYNNEI. V was clipped by 5 bases and J by 2 bases; unmatched bases: 6. The CDR3 runs 15 residues. CDR3 bases: TGTGCCAGCAGTTCACAGGGGGTCCCCACAGATACGCAGTATTTT. It encodes CASSSQGVPTDTQYF. Combining the CDR3 with reference TRBV2 and TRBJ2-3 gives the whole variable domain EPEVTQTPSHQVTQMGQEVILRCVPISNHLYFYWYRQILGQKVEFLVSFYNNEISEKSEIFDDQFSVERPDGSNFTLKIRSTKLEDSAMYFCASSSQGVPTDTQYFGPGTRLTVL.

This chain joins TRBV19 and TRBJ1-5; D might be TRBD1 (5 bases). The germline gives CDR1 LNHDA, CDR2 SQIVND (reference sequence). Between the trimmed V and J ends, which lost 5 bases and 6 bases, there was a span of 11 bases. The CDR3 runs to 13 residues. CDR3 nucleotides: TGTGCCAGTAGTGCCCCAGGGCGTCAGCCCCAGCATTTT. The encoded protein is CASSAPGRQPQHF.

The chain carries TRBV7-2 and TRBJ1-2; TRBD1 matches 8 bases. With 1 base clipped from V and 7 bases from J, the junction kept 8 bases outside the gene matches. The CDR3 spans 15 residues. CDR1 is SGHTA and CDR2 is FQGNSA in the germline V gene. The CDR3 nucleotides are TGTGCCAGCAGCTTAGTTACAGGGACAGGCCTTGGCTACACCTTC. As protein: CASSLVTGTGLGYTF.

The chain joins TRBV4-3 to TRBJ2-7, with unresolved D. Germline values: CDR1 LGHNA, CDR2 YSLEER. CDR3 size: 16 residues. With 0 bases removed from V and 6 bases from J, the gap between germline ends came to 18 bases. The CDR3 coding sequence is TGCGCCAGCAGCCAAGAAAGAGGAGAGAGAGCTACCGAGCAGTACTTC. This sequence encodes CASSQERGERATEQYF.

This chain joins TRBV9 and TRBJ1-1, with D maybe TRBD1 (6 bases). The germline V gene has CDR1 SGDLS and CDR2 YYNGEE. V was clipped by 1 base and J by 0 bases, with 16 bases between them. The CDR3 runs 17 residues. CDR3 coding DNA: TGTGCCAGCAGCGTACAAACAGGGTGGACGGTGAACACTGAAGCTTTCTTT. This gives the protein CASSVQTGWTVNTEAFF. The whole variable domain, filled in from reference TRBV9 and TRBJ1-1, reads DSGVTQTPKHLITATGQRVTLRCSPRSGDLSVYWYQQSLDQGLQFLIQYYNGEERAKGNILERFSAQQFPDLHSELNLSSLELGDSALYFCASSVQTGWTVNTEAFFGQGTRLTVV.

The rearrangement joins TRBV5-1 to TRBJ2-2; maybe TRBD2 (6 bases). This CDR3 comprises 15 residues. V shed 1 base and J shed 4 bases, with 11 bases lying between them. Germline lookup yields CDR1 SGHRS and CDR2 YFSETQ. DNA for the CDR3: TGCGCCAGCAGCTTGAATCCCGGGAGCACCGGGGAGCTGTTTTTT. It encodes CASSLNPGSTGELFF.

Comments on this clone: Other DNA sequences in the sample encode the same CDR3. This chain uses TRBV18 with TRBJ2-7; D is uncertain. V lost 0 bases to trimming and J lost 0 bases, with 6 bases between them. This CDR3 contains 14 residues. Germline loops: CDR1 KGHSH, CDR2 LQKENI. The CDR3 nucleotides are TGTGCCAGCTCACCACCGTCAGTCTCCTACGAGCAGTACTTC. Its translation: CASSPPSVSYEQYF.

The genes are TRBV10-2 and TRBJ2-3, with D possibly TRBD2 on 6 matching bases. The CDR3 is made up of 17 amino acids. V shed 4 bases and J shed 2 bases, with 19 bases lying between them. The germline V gene encodes CDR1 WSHSY and CDR2 SAAADI. The CDR3 region has the DNA TGCGCCAGCAGTGCTTCCTCATGGGAGGTCAACACAGATACGCAGTATTTT. Translated, it gives CASSASSWEVNTDTQYF.